The 13 T cell receptor beta chains listed next were all sequenced from one sample in a study of blood T cell repertoires in COVID-19. Clones were read by immunoSEQ multiplex PCR, and TCRdb kept only the in-frame ones, dropping some. The profile shows approximately 220,000 clones, approximately 84% of them singletons. Sequencing used peripheral blood. The receptor source for this set is a woman aged 80 or over with acute or convalescent COVID-19.

V and J are TRBV7-8 and TRBJ2-1; 11 positions match TRBD2. J gave up 1 base and V 2 bases, and 1 base lay outside the gene matches. The CDR3 is made up of 16 amino acids. Germline CDR1 is SGHVS and CDR2 is FQNEAQ. CDR3 DNA: TGTGCCAGCAGCTTAACTAGCGGGAGATCCTACAATGAGCAGTTCTTC. This codes for CASSLTSGRSYNEQFF.

This clone was found once. The chain couples TRBV29-1 to TRBJ1-1, with D unresolved. Deletions cut 4 bases from V and 1 base from J, with 10 bases between. This CDR3 is built from 13 residues. CDR1 SQVTM and CDR2 ANQGSEA come from the germline V gene. Written as DNA, the CDR3 is TGCAGCGTTGTGTGGGGAGAGAACACTGAAGCTTTCTTT. The encoded protein is CSVVWGENTEAFF.

The chain couples TRBV5-4 to TRBJ1-2; 8 positions match TRBD1. CDR1 and CDR2 (germline): SGHNT, YYREEE (reference sequence). Trimming removed 7 bases from V and 1 base from J; junction bases left unmatched: 3. This CDR3 is built from 13 residues. The CDR3 here is CASSDRVNYGYTF. In DNA form, the CDR3 reads TGTGCCAGCTCGGACAGGGTTAACTATGGCTACACCTTC.

This chain connects TRBV6-1 to TRBJ1-1; no reliable D call. CDR3 length equals 14 residues. From germline, CDR1 is MNHNS and CDR2 SASEGT. The V end was cut by 2 bases, the J end by 4 bases, with 11 bases between. CDR3 region: CASSEPYRSTEAFF. The CDR3 nucleotides are TGTGCCAGCAGTGAACCCTACAGAAGCACTGAAGCTTTCTTT.

This chain joins TRBV5-1 and TRBJ1-2, with 10 bases aligning to TRBD1. CDR3 length equals 13 residues. V was pared by 2 bases and J by 6 bases, with 1 base of the junction left unmatched. Germline V gene lookup returns CDR1 SGHRS and CDR2 YFSETQ. Here the CDR3 DNA reads TGCGCCAGCAGCTTCGGGACAGGGGATGGCTACACCTTC. Protein product: CASSFGTGDGYTF.

The chain combines TRBV3-1 (or the pseudogene TRBV3-2) with TRBJ1-5; 7 positions match TRBD1. This CDR3 is built from 15 residues. The ends lost 1 base at V and 5 bases at J; junction bases unmatched: 5. Germline CDR1 is LGHDT and CDR2 is YNNKEL (reference sequence). The CDR3 nucleotides are TGTGCCAGCAGCCAAGTGGCAGGGGGACATCAGCCCCAGCATTTT. It translates to CASSQVAGGHQPQHF.

The CDR3 region is CASSYGRQETQYF. The CDR3 DNA sequence: TGTGCCAGCAGTTACGGCAGACAAGAGACCCAGTACTTC. The chain couples TRBV6-5 to TRBJ2-5; D not resolved. CDR3 length equals 13 residues. The V gene's germline CDR1 is MNHEY and CDR2 SVGAGI. V lost 2 bases and J lost 2, with 6 bases in between.

The J gene is TRBJ2-7, the V gene TRBV6-5; D perhaps matches TRBD2 (7 bases). Trimming shortened V by 7 bases and J by 2 bases, and 15 bases separated the two germline ends. Germline V gene data show CDR1 as MNHEY and CDR2 as SVGAGI. This CDR3 has 14 amino acids. The CDR3: CASMEGGPTYEQYF. The CDR3 region has the DNA TGTGCCAGCATGGAGGGGGGGCCCACCTACGAGCAGTACTTC.

The rearrangement uses TRBV2 and TRBJ2-1; D might be TRBD2 (7 bases). The CDR3 spans 12 residues. Germline V gene sequence: CDR1 SNHLY, CDR2 FYNNEI. Trimming took 8 bases from V and 7 from J, leaving 12 bases between them. The CDR3 DNA follows: TGTGCCAGCCACCGGGGGGCAAATGAGCAGTTCTTC. It specifies CASHRGANEQFF. Variable domain in full (rest from reference TRBV2 and TRBJ2-1): EPEVTQTPSHQVTQMGQEVILRCVPISNHLYFYWYRQILGQKVEFLVSFYNNEISEKSEIFDDQFSVERPDGSNFTLKIRSTKLEDSAMYFCASHRGANEQFFGPGTRLTVL.

The chain combines TRBV6-1 with TRBJ2-3; possible D gene TRBD1, 6 bases. In germline, CDR1 is MNHNS, CDR2 SASEGT. The CDR3 length is 17 residues. Trimming removed 4 bases at V and 6 bases at J, with 23 bases between. In DNA form, the CDR3 reads TGTGCCAGCAGTGGGTTATATGGGACACCCAATGGGGATACGCAGTATTTT. This encodes CASSGLYGTPNGDTQYF.

The rearrangement uses TRBV28 and TRBJ1-2; no firm D call. Germline V gene lookup returns CDR1 MDHEN and CDR2 SYDVKM. Trimming cost V 2 bases and J 2 bases, with 9 bases left between them. This CDR3 is built from 14 residues. In DNA, the CDR3 is TGTGCCAGCAGTTTAGCTCCTGCGAACTATGGCTACACCTTC. It codes for CASSLAPANYGYTF.

This chain joins TRBV7-9 and TRBJ2-7, with no clear D. V was pared by 2 bases and J by 0 bases, with 8 bases between. Germline CDR1 reads SEHNR; CDR2 reads FQNEAQ (reference sequence). CDR3 length equals 14 residues. The CDR3 loop is CASSLQRSSYEQYF. The CDR3 DNA follows: TGTGCCAGCAGCTTACAGCGAAGCTCCTACGAGCAGTACTTC.

J is TRBJ2-3 and V is TRBV5-1; 11 bases match TRBD2. V shed 4 bases and J 0 bases; nucleotides not matched to a gene: 4. Germline values: CDR1 SGHRS, CDR2 YFSETQ. This CDR3 comprises 16 residues. The CDR3 DNA sequence: TGCGCCAGCAGCGTACGGACTAGCGGGAGCACAGATACGCAGTATTTT. It translates to CASSVRTSGSTDTQYF.